The sequence of this TCR beta chain was determined in a study of tumor-infiltrating lymphocytes in primary liver carcinoma. About the research overall: The patients included men and women who were aged 30 to 69 years. Findings of the study overall: The difference in top-250-clone fraction between tumors and blood was significant, favoring tumors (p = 0.039).

From 450 to 600 ng total RNA, TCR beta cDNA was generated with a primer in the constant region. Sequencing libraries for TCR beta derived from three nested multiplex PCR rounds that used slightly modified ARM-PCR. Researchers ran the first two PCR rounds for ten to eleven cycles each with TRBV1-TRBV30 forward primers and a C-beta reverse primer. TCRdb used MiXCR to reprocess the multiplex PCR reads, holding one entry per CDR3 protein. The sample lists approximately 330,000 distinct CDR3 sequences; around three fifths were seen once. This CDR3 is 13 amino acids long. V gave up 7 bases and J gave up 7 bases; unmatched junction bases: 7. CDR1 is PRHDT, CDR2 FYEKMQ, per germline (reference sequence). The blood RNA (from unsorted whole blood) was obtained, and germline DNA was also extracted. Before the surgical procedure, approximately 4 milliliters of peripheral blood were collected. In the case of this clonotype: What it binds is not known.

This receptor was taken from a man aged 40-49 years with primary liver carcinoma and hepatitis B virus infection. The sample consisted of peripheral blood. This chain joins TRBV13 and TRBJ2-1; TRBD1 agrees at 7 bases. In nucleotides, the CDR3 is TGTGCCAGCACCTCGTACAGGGGAAATGAGCAGTTCTTC. As protein: CASTSYRGNEQFF.